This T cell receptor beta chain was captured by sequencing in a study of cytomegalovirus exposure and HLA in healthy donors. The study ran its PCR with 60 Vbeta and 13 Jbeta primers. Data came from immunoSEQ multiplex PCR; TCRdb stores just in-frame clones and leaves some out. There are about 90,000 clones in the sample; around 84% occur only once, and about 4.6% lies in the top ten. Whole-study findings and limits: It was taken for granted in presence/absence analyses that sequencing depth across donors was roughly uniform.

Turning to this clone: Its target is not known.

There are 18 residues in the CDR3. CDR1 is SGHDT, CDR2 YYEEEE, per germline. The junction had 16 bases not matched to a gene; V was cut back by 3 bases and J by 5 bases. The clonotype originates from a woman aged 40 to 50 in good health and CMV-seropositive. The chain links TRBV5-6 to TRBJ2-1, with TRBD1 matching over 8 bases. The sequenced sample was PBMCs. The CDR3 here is CASSSQGPGTGLNNEQFF. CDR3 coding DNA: TGTGCCAGCAGCTCCCAGGGGCCCGGGACAGGACTCAACAATGAGCAGTTCTTC. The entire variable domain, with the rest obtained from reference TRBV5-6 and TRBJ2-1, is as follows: DAGVTQSPTHLIKTRGQQVTLRCSPKSGHDTVSWYQQALGQGPQFIFQYYEEEERQRGNFPDRFSGHQFPNYSSELNVNALLLGDSALYLCASSSQGPGTGLNNEQFFGPGTRLTVL.